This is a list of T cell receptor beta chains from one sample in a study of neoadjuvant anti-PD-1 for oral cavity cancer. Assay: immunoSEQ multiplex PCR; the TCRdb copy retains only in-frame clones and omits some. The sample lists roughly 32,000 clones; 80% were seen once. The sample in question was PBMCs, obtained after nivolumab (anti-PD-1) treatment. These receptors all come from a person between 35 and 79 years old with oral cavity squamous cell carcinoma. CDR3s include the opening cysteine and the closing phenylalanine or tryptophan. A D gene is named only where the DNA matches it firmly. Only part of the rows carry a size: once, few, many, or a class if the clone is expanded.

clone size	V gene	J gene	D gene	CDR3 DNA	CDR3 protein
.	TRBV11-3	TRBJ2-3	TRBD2	TGTGCCAGCAGCTTAGGGACTAGATCAGATACGCAGTATTTT	CASSLGTRSDTQYF
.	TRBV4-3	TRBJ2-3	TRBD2	TGCGCCAGCAGCCAAAGACTAGCGGGGGTCACAGATACGCAGTATTTT	CASSQRLAGVTDTQYF
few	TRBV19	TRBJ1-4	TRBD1	TGTGCCAGTAGTATGGGGACAGGGAATAATGAAAAACTGTTTTTT	CASSMGTGNNEKLFF
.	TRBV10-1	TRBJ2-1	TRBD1	TGCGCCAGCAGTGACGGACAGGGGTCCTACAATGAGCAGTTCTTC	CASSDGQGSYNEQFF
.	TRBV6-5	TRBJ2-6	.	TGTGCCAGCAGTTACTCATCCTATTCTGGGGCCAACGTCCTGACTTTC	CASSYSSYSGANVLTF
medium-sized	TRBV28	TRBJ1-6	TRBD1	TGTGCCAGCAGCCCTCAGGGGGTTTATGATTCACCCCTCCACTTT	CASSPQGVYDSPLHF
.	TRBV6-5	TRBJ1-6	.	TGTGCCAGCAGTTACTCCAGGGGTTCTTATTCACCCCTCCACTTT	CASSYSRGSYSPLHF
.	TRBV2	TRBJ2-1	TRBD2	TGTGCCAGCATGCTGCGGGGGGGGCACAATGAGCAGTTCTTC	CASMLRGGHNEQFF
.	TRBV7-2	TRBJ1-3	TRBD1	TGTGCCAGCAGCTTAACAGGGGGAAGTGGAAACACCATATATTTT	CASSLTGGSGNTIYF
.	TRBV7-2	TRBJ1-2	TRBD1	TGTGCCAGCAGCCCGCCGGGACAGCACGTCTATGGCTACACCTTC	CASSPPGQHVYGYTF
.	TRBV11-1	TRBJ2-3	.	TGTGCCAGCAGCCTAAATAGGGGCACAGATACGCAGTATTTT	CASSLNRGTDTQYF
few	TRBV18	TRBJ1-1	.	TGTGCCAGCTCACCACCGGGCAGGCGTGAAGCTTTCTTT	CASSPPGRREAFF
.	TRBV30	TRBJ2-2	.	TGTGCCTGGAGTTCCCTCTCGACCGGGGAGCTGTTTTTT	CAWSSLSTGELFF
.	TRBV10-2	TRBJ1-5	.	TGCGCCAGCAGTGAGATGGATCAGCCCCAGCATTTT	CASSEMDQPQHF
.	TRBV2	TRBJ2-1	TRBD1	TGTGCCAGCAGGACAGGGTTCGATGAGCAGTTCTTC	CASRTGFDEQFF
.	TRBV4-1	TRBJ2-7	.	TGCGCCAGCAGCCAGTTATCGGGGGGCGGTATCTACGAGCAGTACTTC	CASSQLSGGGIYEQYF
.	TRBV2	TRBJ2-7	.	TGTGCCAGCAGCGCCACTAGATTTTACGAGCAGTACTTC	CASSATRFYEQYF
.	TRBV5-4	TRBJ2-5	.	TGTGCCAGCAGCTTGGGAATGGGAAACCAAGAGACCCAGTACTTC	CASSLGMGNQETQYF
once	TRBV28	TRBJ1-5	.	TGTGCCAGCGCGTCGGGGGCCCATCAGCCCCAGCATTTT	CASASGAHQPQHF
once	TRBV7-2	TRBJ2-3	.	TGTGCCAGCAGCTTAGCCCTCGCGGGGGCGGGCACAGATACGCAGTATTTT	CASSLALAGAGTDTQYF
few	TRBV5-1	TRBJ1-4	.	TGCGCCAGCAGCTTGGAGTTCGGGGTCGCAACTAATGAAAAACTGTTTTTT	CASSLEFGVATNEKLFF
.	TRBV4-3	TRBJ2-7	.	TGCGCCAGCAGCCAAGGACAGGCATCCTACGAGCAGTACTTC	CASSQGQASYEQYF
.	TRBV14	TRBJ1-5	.	TGTGCCAGCAGCCCCGACAGGCGGCGTCAGCCCCAGCATTTT	CASSPDRRRQPQHF
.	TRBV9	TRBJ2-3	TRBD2	TGTGCCAGCAGCGTAGACGGGGGGGCAGCGGCAGATACGCAGTATTTT	CASSVDGGAAADTQYF